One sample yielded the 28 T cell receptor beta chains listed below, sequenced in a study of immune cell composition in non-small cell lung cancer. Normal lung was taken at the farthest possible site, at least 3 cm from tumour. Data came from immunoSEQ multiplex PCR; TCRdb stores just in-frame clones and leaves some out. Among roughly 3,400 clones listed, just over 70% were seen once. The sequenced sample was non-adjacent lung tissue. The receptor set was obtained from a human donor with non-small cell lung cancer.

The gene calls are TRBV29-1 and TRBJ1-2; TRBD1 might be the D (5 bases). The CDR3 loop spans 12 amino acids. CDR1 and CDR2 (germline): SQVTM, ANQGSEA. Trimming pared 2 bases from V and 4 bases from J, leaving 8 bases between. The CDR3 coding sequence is TGCAGCGTTGAAAGACAGACCTATGGCTACACCTTC. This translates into CSVERQTYGYTF. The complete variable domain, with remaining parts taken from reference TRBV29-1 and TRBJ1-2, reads SAVISQKPSRDICQRGTSLTIQCQVDSQVTMMFWYRQQPGQSLTLIATANQGSEATYESGFVIDKFPISRPNLTFSTLTVSNMSPEDSSIYLCSVERQTYGYTFGSGTRLTVV.

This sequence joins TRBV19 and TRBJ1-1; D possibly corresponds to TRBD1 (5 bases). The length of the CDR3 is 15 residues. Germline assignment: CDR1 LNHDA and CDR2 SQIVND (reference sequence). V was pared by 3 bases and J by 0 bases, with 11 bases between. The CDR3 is CASSILPGVNTEAFF. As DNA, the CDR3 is TGTGCCAGTAGTATTCTCCCGGGGGTGAACACTGAAGCTTTCTTT.

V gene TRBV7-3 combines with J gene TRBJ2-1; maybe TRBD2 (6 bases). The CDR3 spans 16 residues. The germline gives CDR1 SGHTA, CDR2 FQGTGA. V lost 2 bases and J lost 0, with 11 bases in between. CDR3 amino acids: CASSLSGGSSYNEQFF. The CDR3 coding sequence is TGTGCCAGCAGCTTATCCGGGGGAAGCTCCTACAATGAGCAGTTCTTC. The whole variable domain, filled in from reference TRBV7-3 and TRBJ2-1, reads GAGVSQTPSNKVTEKGKYVELRCDPISGHTALYWYRQSLGQGPEFLIYFQGTGAADDSGLPNDRFFAVRPEGSVSTLKIQRTERGDSAVYLCASSLSGGSSYNEQFFGPGTRLTVL.

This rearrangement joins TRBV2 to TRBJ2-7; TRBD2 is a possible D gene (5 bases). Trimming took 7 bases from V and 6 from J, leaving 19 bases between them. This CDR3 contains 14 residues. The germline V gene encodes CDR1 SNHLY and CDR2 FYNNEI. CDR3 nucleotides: TGTGCCAGCACCTCCCGGCGGGCCCTTGGCGAGCAGTACTTC. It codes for CASTSRRALGEQYF.

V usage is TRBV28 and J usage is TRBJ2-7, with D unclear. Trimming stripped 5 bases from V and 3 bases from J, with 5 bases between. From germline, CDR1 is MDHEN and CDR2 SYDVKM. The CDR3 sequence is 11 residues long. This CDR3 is CASSTYYEQYF. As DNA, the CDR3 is TGTGCCAGCAGTACCTACTACGAGCAGTACTTC.

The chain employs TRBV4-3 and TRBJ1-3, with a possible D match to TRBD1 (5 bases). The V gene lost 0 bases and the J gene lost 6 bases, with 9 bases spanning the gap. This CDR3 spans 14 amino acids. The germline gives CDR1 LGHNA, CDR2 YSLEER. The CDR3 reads CASSQDQGANTIYF. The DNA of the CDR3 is TGCGCCAGCAGCCAAGATCAAGGGGCAAACACCATATATTTT.

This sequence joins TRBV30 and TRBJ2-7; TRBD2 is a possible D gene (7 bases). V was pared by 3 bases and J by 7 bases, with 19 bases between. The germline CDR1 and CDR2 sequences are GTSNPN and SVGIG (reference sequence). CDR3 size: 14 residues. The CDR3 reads CAWRGGAGSGEQYF. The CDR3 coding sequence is TGTGCCTGGAGGGGGGGGGCTGGGTCAGGGGAGCAGTACTTC.

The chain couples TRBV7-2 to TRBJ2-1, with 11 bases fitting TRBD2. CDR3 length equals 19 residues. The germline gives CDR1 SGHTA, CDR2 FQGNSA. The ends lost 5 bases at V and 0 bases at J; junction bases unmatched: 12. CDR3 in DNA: TGTGCCAGCAGCCGTAGGCTAGCGGGGGGCCTCTCCTCCTACAATGAGCAGTTCTTC. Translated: CASSRRLAGGLSSYNEQFF.

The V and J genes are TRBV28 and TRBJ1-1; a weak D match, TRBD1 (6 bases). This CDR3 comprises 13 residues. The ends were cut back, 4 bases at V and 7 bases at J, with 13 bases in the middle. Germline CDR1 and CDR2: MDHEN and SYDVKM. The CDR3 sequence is CASSYPRQDEAFF. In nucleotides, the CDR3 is TGTGCCAGCAGTTATCCCCGACAGGATGAAGCTTTCTTT.

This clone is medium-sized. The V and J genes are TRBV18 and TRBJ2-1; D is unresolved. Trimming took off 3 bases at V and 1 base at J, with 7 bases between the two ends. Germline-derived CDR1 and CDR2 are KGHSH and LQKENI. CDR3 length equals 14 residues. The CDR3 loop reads CASSPMRSYNEQFF. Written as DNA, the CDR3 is TGTGCCAGCTCACCGATGCGGTCCTACAATGAGCAGTTCTTC.

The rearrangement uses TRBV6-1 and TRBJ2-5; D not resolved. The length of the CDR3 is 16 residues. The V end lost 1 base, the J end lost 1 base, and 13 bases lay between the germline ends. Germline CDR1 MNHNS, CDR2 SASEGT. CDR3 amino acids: CASSEVRLRSQETQYF. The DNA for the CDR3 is TGTGCCAGCAGTGAAGTTAGGTTAAGGAGCCAAGAGACCCAGTACTTC.

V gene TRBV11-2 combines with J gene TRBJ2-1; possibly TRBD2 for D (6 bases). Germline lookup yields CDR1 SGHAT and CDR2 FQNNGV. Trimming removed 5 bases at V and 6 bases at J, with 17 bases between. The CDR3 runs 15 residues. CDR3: CASSTGGWKGNEQFF. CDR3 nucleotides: TGTGCCAGCAGCACCGGGGGTTGGAAGGGCAATGAGCAGTTCTTC.

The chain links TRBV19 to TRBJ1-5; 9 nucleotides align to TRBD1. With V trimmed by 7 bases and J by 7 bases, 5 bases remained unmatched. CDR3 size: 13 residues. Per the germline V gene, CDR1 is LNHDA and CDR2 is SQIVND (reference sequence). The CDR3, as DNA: TGTGCCAGTAAGGGACAGGGAAGACAGCCCCAGCATTTT. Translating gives CASKGQGRQPQHF.

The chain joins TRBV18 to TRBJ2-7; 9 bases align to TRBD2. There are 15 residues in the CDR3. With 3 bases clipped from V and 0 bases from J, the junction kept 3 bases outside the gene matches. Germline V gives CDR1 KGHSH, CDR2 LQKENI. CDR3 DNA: TGTGCCAGCTCACCCGCGGGAGGGAGCTCCTACGAGCAGTACTTC. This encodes CASSPAGGSSYEQYF.

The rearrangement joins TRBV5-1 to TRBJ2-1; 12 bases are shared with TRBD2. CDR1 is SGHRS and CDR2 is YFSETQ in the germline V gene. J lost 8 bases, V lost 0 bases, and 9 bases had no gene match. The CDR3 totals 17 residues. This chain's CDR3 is CASSLARLLAGGYEQFF. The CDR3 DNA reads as TGCGCCAGCAGCTTGGCTAGGTTACTAGCGGGAGGATATGAGCAGTTCTTC.

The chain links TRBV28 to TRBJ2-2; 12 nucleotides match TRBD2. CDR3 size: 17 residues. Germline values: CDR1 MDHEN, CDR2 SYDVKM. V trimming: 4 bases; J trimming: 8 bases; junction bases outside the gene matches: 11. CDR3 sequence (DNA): TGTGCCAGCAGTTCCCAACCTAGCGGGAGGGCCCTGGGGGAGCTGTTTTTT. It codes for CASSSQPSGRALGELFF.

The CDR3, as DNA: TGTGCCAGCAGCCGGGGGCAGGGGGCCTTTGGCTACACCTTC. Translation: CASSRGQGAFGYTF. V usage is TRBV7-2 and J usage is TRBJ1-2; 8 bases map to TRBD1. Germline V gene sequence: CDR1 SGHTA, CDR2 FQGNSA. The CDR3 length is 14 residues. V was pared by 5 bases and J by 7 bases, with 9 bases of the junction left unmatched.

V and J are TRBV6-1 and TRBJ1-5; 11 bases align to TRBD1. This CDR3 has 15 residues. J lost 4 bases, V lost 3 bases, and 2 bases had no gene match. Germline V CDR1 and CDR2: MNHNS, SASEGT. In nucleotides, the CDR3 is TGTGCCAGCAGTGACGGGACAGGGGGTAATCAGCCCCAGCATTTT. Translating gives CASSDGTGGNQPQHF.

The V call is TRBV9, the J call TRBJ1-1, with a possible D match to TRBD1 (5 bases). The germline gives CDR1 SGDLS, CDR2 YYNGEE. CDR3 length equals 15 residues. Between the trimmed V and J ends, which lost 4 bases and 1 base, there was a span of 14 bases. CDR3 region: CASSRQGEPNTEAFF. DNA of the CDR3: TGTGCCAGCAGCCGACAAGGGGAACCGAACACTGAAGCTTTCTTT.

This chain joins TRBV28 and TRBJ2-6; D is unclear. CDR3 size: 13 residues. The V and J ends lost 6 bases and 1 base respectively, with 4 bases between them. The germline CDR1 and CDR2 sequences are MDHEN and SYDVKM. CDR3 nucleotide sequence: TGTGCCAGCAGCCTTTCTGGGGCCAACGTCCTGACTTTC. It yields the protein CASSLSGANVLTF. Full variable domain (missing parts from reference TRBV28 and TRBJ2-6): DVKVTQSSRYLVKRTGEKVFLECVQDMDHENMFWYRQDPGLGLRLIYFSYDVKMKEKGDIPEGYSVSREKKERFSLILESASTNQTSMYLCASSLSGANVLTFGAGSRLTVL.

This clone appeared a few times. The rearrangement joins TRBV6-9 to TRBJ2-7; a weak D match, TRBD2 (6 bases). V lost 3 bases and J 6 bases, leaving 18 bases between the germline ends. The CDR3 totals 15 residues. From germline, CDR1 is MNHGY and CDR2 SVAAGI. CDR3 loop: CASSYGGDLGFEQYF. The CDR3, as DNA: TGTGCCAGCAGTTACGGAGGGGACCTGGGTTTCGAGCAGTACTTC.

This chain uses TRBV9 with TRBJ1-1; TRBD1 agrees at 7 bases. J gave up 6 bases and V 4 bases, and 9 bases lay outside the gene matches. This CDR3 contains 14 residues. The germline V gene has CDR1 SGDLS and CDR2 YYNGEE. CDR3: CASSPPRGSPEAFF. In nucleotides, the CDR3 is TGTGCCAGCAGCCCCCCCAGGGGGAGTCCTGAAGCTTTCTTT. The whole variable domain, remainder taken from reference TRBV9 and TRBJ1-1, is DSGVTQTPKHLITATGQRVTLRCSPRSGDLSVYWYQQSLDQGLQFLIQYYNGEERAKGNILERFSAQQFPDLHSELNLSSLELGDSALYFCASSPPRGSPEAFFGQGTRLTVV.

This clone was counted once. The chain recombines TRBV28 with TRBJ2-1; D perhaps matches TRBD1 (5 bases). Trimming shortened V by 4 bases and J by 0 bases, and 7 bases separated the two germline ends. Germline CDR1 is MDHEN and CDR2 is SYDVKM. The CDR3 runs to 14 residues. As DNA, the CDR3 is TGTGCCAGCAGTTGGACAACCTCCTACAATGAGCAGTTCTTC. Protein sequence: CASSWTTSYNEQFF.

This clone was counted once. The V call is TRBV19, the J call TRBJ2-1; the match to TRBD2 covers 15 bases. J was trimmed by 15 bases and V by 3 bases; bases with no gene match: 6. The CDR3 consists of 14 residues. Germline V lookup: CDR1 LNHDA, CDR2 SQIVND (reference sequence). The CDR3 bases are TGTGCCAGTAGTATCGGACTAGCGGGGGGGCATTGGTTCTTC. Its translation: CASSIGLAGGHWFF.

The CDR3 is CASSLRVVNEQFF. The CDR3 DNA reads TGTGCCAGCAGTCTGAGGGTGGTTAATGAGCAGTTCTTC. The chain combines TRBV28 with TRBJ2-1; a possible D gene is TRBD2 (5 bases). Between the trimmed V and J ends, which lost 5 bases and 7 bases, there was a span of 12 bases. Germline loops: CDR1 MDHEN, CDR2 SYDVKM. This CDR3 region has 13 residues.

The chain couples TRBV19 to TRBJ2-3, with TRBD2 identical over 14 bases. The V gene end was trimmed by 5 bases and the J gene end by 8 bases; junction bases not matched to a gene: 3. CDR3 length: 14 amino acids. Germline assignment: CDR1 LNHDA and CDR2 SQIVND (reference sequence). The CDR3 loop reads CASSGTSGSLTQYF. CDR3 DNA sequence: TGTGCCAGTAGTGGGACTAGCGGGAGTCTTACGCAGTATTTT.

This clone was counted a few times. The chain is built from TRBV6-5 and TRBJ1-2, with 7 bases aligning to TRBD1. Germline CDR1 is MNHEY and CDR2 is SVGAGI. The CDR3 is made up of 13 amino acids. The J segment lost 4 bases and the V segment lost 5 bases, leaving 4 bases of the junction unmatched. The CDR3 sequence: CASSLQGTYGYTF. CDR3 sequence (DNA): TGTGCCAGCAGTCTACAGGGGACCTATGGCTACACCTTC.

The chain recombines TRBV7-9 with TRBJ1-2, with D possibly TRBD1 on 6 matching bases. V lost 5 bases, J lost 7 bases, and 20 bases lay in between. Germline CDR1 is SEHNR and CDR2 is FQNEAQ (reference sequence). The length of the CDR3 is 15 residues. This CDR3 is CASSPQQGDPLGYTF. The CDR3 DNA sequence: TGTGCCAGCAGCCCCCAACAGGGAGACCCCCTTGGCTACACCTTC.